The 23 T cell receptor beta chains below all came from one sample that was sequenced in a study of CD8 T cells in ankylosing spondylitis. From the 5' RACE reads, TCRdb called clonotypes with MiXCR, one entry per CDR3 protein. The top ten hold about 33% of the sample, which has more than 100,000 distinct CDR3 sequences, about 15% seen once. Overall study findings and caveats: One TCR beta motif, made up of roughly 8 highly homologous variants, appeared characteristic of ankylosing spondylitis blood.

Antigens of these TCRs are unknown. The sequencing input was blood, either unsorted or a sorted T cell fraction (not recorded which). All receptors derive from a male donor with ankylosing spondylitis.

A few counts support this clonotype. The chain couples TRBV7-9 to TRBJ2-1; perhaps TRBD1 as D (5 bases). V dropped 6 bases and J dropped 1 base, with 16 bases sitting between them. This CDR3 comprises 16 residues. CDR1 SEHNR and CDR2 FQNEAQ come from the germline V gene (reference sequence). CDR3 residues: CASRSTAKGSYNEQFF. The CDR3 DNA reads TGTGCCAGCAGATCGACAGCTAAAGGGTCCTACAATGAGCAGTTCTTC.

J is TRBJ2-7 and V is TRBV12-3 or TRBV12-4; TRBD2 aligns across 8 bases. Trimming removed 6 bases from V and 1 base from J; junction bases left unmatched: 8. There are 15 residues in the CDR3. The CDR3 loop is CASSSSGSNSYEQYF. The CDR3 DNA reads TGTGCCAGCAGCTCCAGCGGGAGCAATTCCTACGAGCAGTACTTC.

This clonotype appeared a few times. This chain connects TRBV29-1 to TRBJ2-3; D gene ambiguous. The CDR3 extends over 15 amino acids. V lost 4 bases and J lost 0, with 14 bases in between. CDR1 SQVTM and CDR2 ANQGSEA come from the germline V gene. CDR3 in DNA: TGCAGCGTTGCAATTGACGGATTTAGCACAGATACGCAGTATTTT. It encodes CSVAIDGFSTDTQYF.

This clonotype was seen more than once but under ten times. V gene TRBV4-1 combines with J gene TRBJ1-4; 8 bases fit TRBD1. The CDR3 contains 12 residues. With 11 bases clipped from V and 7 bases from J, the junction kept 6 bases outside the gene matches. Germline V lookup: CDR1 MGHRA, CDR2 YSYEKL. The CDR3 region has the DNA TGCGCCGTGACAGGGGCGAGTGAAAAACTGTTTTTT. Amino acids: CAVTGASEKLFF.

This clonotype was detected a few times. The chain joins TRBV5-1 to TRBJ2-5; 7 bases map to TRBD1. From germline, CDR1 is SGHRS and CDR2 YFSETQ. The length of the CDR3 is 14 residues. Trimming took 4 bases from V and 4 from J; bases not matched to a gene: 7. The CDR3: CASSPRDSGETQYF. DNA of the CDR3: TGCGCCAGCAGCCCCCGGGACAGTGGAGAGACCCAGTACTTC.

The chain employs TRBV5-1 and TRBJ2-1; no reliable D call. V gave up 4 bases and J gave up 7 bases, with 15 bases separating them. Looked up from germline, CDR1 is SGHRS and CDR2 is YFSETQ. CDR3 size: 14 residues. CDR3 in DNA: TGCGCCAGCAGCCCATGGAGTTTAGGGAATGAGCAGTTCTTC. Translated, it gives CASSPWSLGNEQFF.

This clonotype was counted many times. CDR3 region: CASSPQQAETQYF. DNA of the CDR3: TGTGCCAGCAGCCCGCAGCAAGCGGAGACCCAGTACTTC. The rearrangement uses TRBV7-2 and TRBJ2-5; D call uncertain. Germline CDR1 SGHTA, CDR2 FQGNSA. The ends were cut back, 5 bases at V and 5 bases at J, with 12 bases in the middle. The CDR3 has 13 amino acids.

Ten or more counts support this clonotype. The CDR3 sequence is CASRLSRTGDPSGYTF. The CDR3 DNA is TGCGCCAGCAGACTTTCCCGGACAGGGGACCCCTCTGGCTACACCTTC. The V gene is TRBV5-1, the J gene TRBJ1-2, with 9 bases fitting TRBD1. The germline gives CDR1 SGHRS, CDR2 YFSETQ. The J segment lost 7 bases and the V segment lost 5 bases, leaving 15 bases of the junction unmatched. The CDR3 consists of 16 residues.

The V gene is TRBV7-8, the J gene TRBJ1-5; D ambiguous. The V gene lost 5 bases and the J gene lost 2 bases, with 16 bases spanning the gap. Germline-derived CDR1 and CDR2 are SGHVS and FQNEAQ. This CDR3 is 16 amino acids long. This CDR3 reads CASSPPSVGGNQPQHF. The DNA of the CDR3 is TGTGCCAGCAGCCCCCCGAGTGTGGGCGGCAATCAGCCCCAGCATTTT.

A few counts support this clonotype. The chain has TRBV7-9 and TRBJ2-2, with 13 positions matching TRBD2. The CDR3 is 16 residues long. J was trimmed by 6 bases and V by 4 bases; bases with no gene match: 5. Germline loops: CDR1 SEHNR, CDR2 FQNEAQ (reference sequence). The chain's CDR3 is CASSSRLAGGPGELFF. CDR3 nucleotides: TGTGCCAGCAGCTCCAGACTAGCGGGAGGCCCCGGGGAGCTGTTTTTT.

This chain links TRBV20-1 with TRBJ2-7; D could derive from TRBD1 or TRBD2 (5 bases each). With 4 bases removed from V and 3 bases from J, the gap between germline ends came to 7 bases. The CDR3 is 11 residues long. From germline, CDR1 is DFQATT and CDR2 SNEGSKA (reference sequence). The DNA of the CDR3 is TGCAGTGCTACGGGGCTCTACGAGCAGTACTTC. The encoded protein is CSATGLYEQYF.

This clonotype was seen a few times. V and J are TRBV12-3 or TRBV12-4 and TRBJ2-5; D possibly corresponds to TRBD1 (5 bases). This CDR3 comprises 15 residues. The V end was cut by 5 bases, the J end by 0 bases, with 13 bases between. The CDR3 DNA is TGTGCCAGCAGTCGCCCGGCAGGGCACCAAGAGACCCAGTACTTC. Translation: CASSRPAGHQETQYF.

The V call is TRBV27, the J call TRBJ2-3; D remains unclear. This CDR3 is built from 16 residues. From germline, CDR1 is MNHEY and CDR2 SMNVEV (reference sequence). Trimming removed 5 bases from V and 4 bases from J, with 19 bases in between. The CDR3 DNA reads TGTGCCAGCAGTCCCCCCCTGGGCGCTTCGGCAGATACGCAGTATTTT. This translates into CASSPPLGASADTQYF.

This clonotype was seen once. This chain joins TRBV9 and TRBJ2-2; D tentatively reads TRBD1 or TRBD2 (5 bases each). V dropped 5 bases and J dropped 2 bases, with 13 bases sitting between them. Per the germline V gene, CDR1 is SGDLS and CDR2 is YYNGEE. The CDR3 has 15 amino acids. CDR3 nucleotide sequence: TGTGCCAGCAGGGGACCGGGCCCTAACACCGGGGAGCTGTTTTTT. Protein: CASRGPGPNTGELFF.

The genes are TRBV10-3 and TRBJ2-3; no definite D call. Trimming removed 0 bases from V and 2 bases from J, with 12 bases in between. From germline, CDR1 is ENHRY and CDR2 SYGVKD. The CDR3 covers 16 residues. In DNA, the CDR3 is TGTGCCATCAGTGAGTCTTCAGGTCCCCTCACAGATACGCAGTATTTT. Its translation is CAISESSGPLTDTQYF.

The CDR3 sequence is CASSQEEPGLAELQETQYF. Here the CDR3 DNA reads TGTGCCAGCAGCCAAGAAGAGCCCGGACTAGCGGAACTACAAGAGACCCAGTACTTC. V gene TRBV3-1 combines with J gene TRBJ2-5; 10 bases match TRBD2. CDR1 and CDR2 (germline): LGHDT, YNNKEL (reference sequence). The CDR3 consists of 19 residues. Trimming at V came to 0 bases and at J to 2 bases, leaving 12 bases not matched to a gene.

There are a few counts of this clonotype. The chain is built from TRBV7-9 and TRBJ1-1; a possible D gene is TRBD1 (5 bases). The CDR3 has 13 residues. V lost 11 bases and J 6 bases, leaving 19 bases between the germline ends. Germline CDR1 and CDR2: SEHNR and FQNEAQ (reference sequence). The CDR3 DNA sequence: TGTGCCTCCATCTCAGGGTACGTGCCTGAAGCTTTCTTT. It encodes CASISGYVPEAFF.

This CDR3 reads CASSGSGANEQFF. DNA for the CDR3: TGTGCCAGCAGTGGTAGCGGGGCAAATGAGCAGTTCTTC. This rearrangement joins TRBV27 to TRBJ2-1; 8 bases agree with TRBD2. CDR1 and CDR2 from the germline V gene are MNHEY and SMNVEV (reference sequence). With 5 bases clipped from V and 7 bases from J, the junction kept 4 bases outside the gene matches. The CDR3 extends over 13 amino acids.

The chain links TRBV28 to TRBJ2-7; 7 nucleotides align to TRBD2. With 6 bases clipped from V and 6 bases from J, the junction kept 17 bases outside the gene matches. Germline values: CDR1 MDHEN, CDR2 SYDVKM. The CDR3 spans 16 residues. The chain's CDR3 is CASSHQWSGGNSEQYF. DNA for the CDR3: TGTGCCAGCAGCCACCAATGGTCGGGGGGAAATTCCGAGCAGTACTTC.

V and J are TRBV11-1 and TRBJ2-5; D is possibly TRBD1 or TRBD2 (5 bases each). Looked up from germline, CDR1 is SGHAT and CDR2 is FQDESV (reference sequence). The CDR3 contains 15 residues. V lost 7 bases to trimming and J lost 2 bases, with 17 bases between them. CDR3: CASTQAGSAQETQYF. The DNA of the CDR3 is TGTGCCAGCACTCAGGCAGGGAGCGCGCAAGAGACCCAGTACTTC.

In this sample, this clonotype turned up a few times. This chain connects TRBV28 to TRBJ1-4; D is undetermined. CDR1 and CDR2 from the germline V gene are MDHEN and SYDVKM. Between the trimmed V and J ends, which lost 2 bases and 1 base, there was a span of 5 bases. The CDR3 length is 14 residues. The CDR3 coding sequence is TGTGCCAGCAGTTTAACGGAAACTAATGAAAAACTGTTTTTT. Residues: CASSLTETNEKLFF. Full variable domain (rest looked up from reference TRBV28 and TRBJ1-4): DVKVTQSSRYLVKRTGEKVFLECVQDMDHENMFWYRQDPGLGLRLIYFSYDVKMKEKGDIPEGYSVSREKKERFSLILESASTNQTSMYLCASSLTETNEKLFFGSGTQLSVL.

There are a few counts of this clonotype. V and J are TRBV4-1 and TRBJ2-3, with D possibly being TRBD2 (6 bases). Trimming took 1 base from V and 7 from J, leaving 15 bases between them. The germline V gene encodes CDR1 MGHRA and CDR2 YSYEKL. The CDR3 has 15 amino acids. CDR3 DNA sequence: TGCGCCAGCAGCCAAGTCGTCTCAGGGAGGAATACGCAGTATTTT. Translating gives CASSQVVSGRNTQYF.

The CDR3 region is CASSLTGGGELFF. For the CDR3, the DNA is TGTGCCAGCAGTTTGACAGGGGGCGGGGAGCTGTTTTTT. The chain employs TRBV27 and TRBJ2-2; 9 bases are shared with TRBD1. The trim removed 3 bases at V and 7 bases at J, leaving 0 bases unmatched. Germline CDR1 and CDR2: MNHEY and SMNVEV (reference sequence). The CDR3 contains 13 residues.